The 17 T cell receptor beta chains in this list originate from one sample, sequenced in a study of blood T cells in healthy people across ages. It was with a sample-barcoded 5' primer and a J-beta primer mix that a second PCR of roughly 7 to 12 cycles was run. TCRdb called the 5' RACE reads again in MiXCR, with one record for every CDR3 protein. The sample lists about 930,000 distinct CDR3 sequences, just under 30% occurring once. These same records also appear under a second study, on T cells of mothers and their children.

The specimen was blood. The receptors were gathered from a woman in her thirties or forties in good health.

This clonotype has only a few counts. The chain joins TRBV5-1 to TRBJ2-1; D assignment may be TRBD1 or TRBD2 (6 bases each). Trimming took 6 bases from V and 7 from J, leaving 17 bases between them. CDR3 length: 14 amino acids. CDR1 SGHRS and CDR2 YFSETQ come from the germline V gene. The CDR3 region has the DNA TGCGCCAGCAACCGCGGGACAACCCGGAATGAGCAGTTCTTC. Protein: CASNRGTTRNEQFF. The full variable domain, in which reference TRBV5-1 and TRBJ2-1 provide the parts outside the CDR3, is KAGVTQTPRYLIKTRGQQVTLSCSPISGHRSVSWYQQTPGQGLQFLFEYFSETQRNKGNFPGRFSGRQFSNSRSEMNVSTLELGDSALYLCASNRGTTRNEQFFGPGTRLTVL.

This chain links TRBV20-1 with TRBJ1-2, with TRBD1 as a possible D gene (5 bases). The germline V gene encodes CDR1 DFQATT and CDR2 SNEGSKA (reference sequence). The CDR3 runs to 12 residues. The V end lost 5 bases, the J end lost 4 bases, and 11 bases lay between the germline ends. The CDR3 is CSAEGDGYGYTF. The CDR3 nucleotides read TGCAGTGCTGAAGGGGACGGCTATGGCTACACCTTC.

The DNA of the CDR3 is TGTGCCAGCAGAGCCGCTACGAACACTGAAGCTTTCTTT. Protein product: CASRAATNTEAFF. J is TRBJ1-1 and V is TRBV2, with D unresolved. V lost 6 bases, J lost 1 base, and 9 bases lay in between. This CDR3 spans 13 amino acids. Germline V gives CDR1 SNHLY, CDR2 FYNNEI.

This clonotype was observed a handful of times. The chain links TRBV7-3 to TRBJ2-1, with TRBD1 matching 9 bases. From germline, CDR1 is SGHTA and CDR2 FQGTGA. Unmatched junction bases numbered 10, after V lost 4 bases and J lost 9 bases. The CDR3 has 15 amino acids. CDR3 amino acids: CASSSMGQGIVEQFF. The CDR3, as DNA: TGTGCCAGCAGCTCCATGGGACAGGGAATAGTTGAGCAGTTCTTC.

Ten or more counts support this clonotype. This chain joins TRBV2 and TRBJ1-2, with a tentative D call TRBD1 (5 bases). CDR3 length equals 12 residues. Germline-derived CDR1 and CDR2 are SNHLY and FYNNEI. Trimming shortened V by 3 bases and J by 5 bases, and 7 bases separated the two germline ends. This CDR3 reads CASSDDRYGYTF. DNA for the CDR3: TGTGCCAGCAGTGATGACAGATATGGCTACACCTTC.

In this sample, this clonotype turned up many times. The gene calls are TRBV7-2 and TRBJ2-7, with D maybe TRBD2 (6 bases). The V gene lost 2 bases and the J gene lost 4 bases, with 15 bases spanning the gap. CDR3 size: 15 residues. The germline V gene encodes CDR1 SGHTA and CDR2 FQGNSA. CDR3 protein: CASSLRGGSLYEQYF. The DNA of the CDR3 is TGTGCCAGCAGCTTACGTGGGGGGAGCCTATACGAGCAGTACTTC.

V usage is TRBV28 and J usage is TRBJ1-1; no clear D. The CDR3 has 12 amino acids. Per germline, CDR1 MDHEN and CDR2 SYDVKM. Trimming removed 8 bases at V and 0 bases at J, with 7 bases between. This chain's CDR3 is CASSAVNTEAFF. The CDR3 DNA sequence: TGTGCCAGCTCGGCTGTGAACACTGAAGCTTTCTTT. Together with reference TRBV28 and TRBJ1-1, the CDR3 gives the full variable domain: DVKVTQSSRYLVKRTGEKVFLECVQDMDHENMFWYRQDPGLGLRLIYFSYDVKMKEKGDIPEGYSVSREKKERFSLILESASTNQTSMYLCASSAVNTEAFFGQGTRLTVV.

About this clonotype: Given a much more abundant clone one base away, this may be a read error. This sequence joins TRBV20-1 and TRBJ2-5, with 8 nucleotides matching TRBD2. Germline V lookup: CDR1 DFQATT, CDR2 SNEGSKA (reference sequence). V lost 1 base, J lost 3 bases, and 4 bases stayed unmatched. This CDR3 has 14 amino acids. Here the CDR3 reads CSARGGGMEETQYF. The CDR3 nucleotides are TGCAGTGCTAGAGGCGGGGGGATGGAAGAGACCCAGTACTTC.

This clonotype was counted once. The chain joins TRBV18 to TRBJ1-1, with D unresolved. The CDR3 has 14 amino acids. Germline lookup yields CDR1 KGHSH and CDR2 LQKENI. The V end was cut by 0 bases, the J end by 2 bases, with 7 bases between. The CDR3 nucleotides read TGTGCCAGCTCACCACCGCATCTAAACACTGAAGCTTTCTTT. It yields the protein CASSPPHLNTEAFF. The variable domain in full, completed from reference TRBV18 and TRBJ1-1, reads NAGVMQNPRHLVRRRGQEARLRCSPMKGHSHVYWYRQLPEEGLKFMVYLQKENIIDESGMPKERFSAEFPKEGPSILRIQQVVRGDSAAYFCASSPPHLNTEAFFGQGTRLTVV.

As for this clonotype: Since a much larger clone is just one base distant, this may be a read error. The gene calls are TRBV11-2 and TRBJ1-2; D is unresolved. This CDR3 spans 16 amino acids. CDR1 is SGHAT and CDR2 is FQNNGV in the germline V gene. The CDR3 bases are TGTGCCGGCAGCCCTGTGACGCTACGGGCTTCCTATGGCTACACCTTC. It yields the protein CAGSPVTLRASYGYTF.

The V gene is TRBV12-5, the J gene TRBJ2-3; unclear D gene. Germline CDR1 LGHNT, CDR2 FRNRAP. This CDR3 comprises 17 residues. Trimming left V 1 base short and J 7 bases short, with 21 bases between. CDR3 DNA sequence: TGTGCTAGTGGTTTGGCTACTCCCTTAACTCACAGCTATACGCAGTATTTT. Translating gives CASGLATPLTHSYTQYF.

The chain employs TRBV5-4 and TRBJ2-3; 8 positions match TRBD2. The junction had 9 bases not matched to a gene; V was cut back by 4 bases and J by 8 bases. Germline assignment: CDR1 SGHNT and CDR2 YYREEE (reference sequence). CDR3 length equals 14 residues. The CDR3 sequence is CASSRAGGETTQYF. As DNA, the CDR3 is TGTGCCAGCAGCCGGGCGGGAGGCGAGACTACGCAGTATTTT.

The V gene is TRBV9, the J gene TRBJ2-7; TRBD1 matches 9 bases. The germline V gene encodes CDR1 SGDLS and CDR2 YYNGEE. The CDR3 extends over 15 amino acids. The V gene end was trimmed by 3 bases and the J gene end by 3 bases; junction bases not matched to a gene: 7. CDR3 nucleotides: TGTGCCAGCAGCGGCACCGGGACAGGGCTCTACGAGCAGTACTTC. This gives the protein CASSGTGTGLYEQYF.

This clonotype was picked up many times. The chain is built from TRBV27 and TRBJ2-7; TRBD2 agrees at 7 bases. The V gene end was trimmed by 2 bases and the J gene end by 7 bases; junction bases not matched to a gene: 8. The V gene's germline CDR1 is MNHEY and CDR2 SMNVEV (reference sequence). The CDR3 loop spans 14 amino acids. CDR3 nucleotides: TGTGCCAGCAGTTTAACGGGGGAGGGAGGTGAGCAGTACTTC. It specifies CASSLTGEGGEQYF.

Concerning this clonotype itself: A read error may be the cause here, since a much bigger clone is one base away. This chain uses TRBV20-1 with TRBJ1-1; D is uncertain. The CDR3 runs 16 residues. Germline V gives CDR1 DFQATT, CDR2 SNEGSKA (reference sequence). Trimming pared 1 base from V and 0 bases from J, leaving 15 bases between. CDR3 in amino acids: CSARAENRAVNTEAFF. CDR3 coding DNA: TGCAGTGCTAGAGCAGAAAATAGGGCAGTGAACACTGAAGCTTTCTTT.

The V and J genes are TRBV12-3 or TRBV12-4 and TRBJ2-3, with 13 bases identical to TRBD2. Germline trimming cut 3 bases from V and 11 bases from J; bases unmatched to any gene: 14. CDR3 length: 17 amino acids. Here the CDR3 DNA reads TGTGCCAGCAGTTTCCACAGACTAGCGGGGGGCACAGATGTGCAGTATTTT. This gives the protein CASSFHRLAGGTDVQYF.

The sample holds a few counts of this clonotype. Compared with germline, one end of the junction differs, possibly owing to a read error. The chain links TRBV7-9 to TRBJ1-4; D is unresolved. The CDR3 extends over 16 amino acids. Germline loops: CDR1 SEHNR, CDR2 FQNEAQ (reference sequence). The CDR3 DNA sequence: TGTGCCAGCAACTTAGCGGGTTGGAGGGATACTGGAAAACTGTTTTTT. It yields the protein CASNLAGWRDTGKLFF.